This TCR beta chain appears in the sequencing data of a study of CD8+CD57+ T cells in acquired aplastic anemia. The CDR3 covers 14 residues. Germline assignment: CDR1 SGHRS and CDR2 YFSETQ. Trimming cost V 0 bases and J 7 bases; bases outside gene matches: 6. Genomic DNA was employed as the template in profiling TCR beta VDJ and CDR3. Using its own MiXCR run on the reads, TCRdb lists one record per CDR3 protein. This table holds about 110,000 distinct CDR3 sequences, about half found once. The specimen was sorted CD4+, CD8+, or CD8+CD57+ T cells (not recorded which) from PBMCs. The rearrangement uses TRBV5-1 and TRBJ2-7, with 8 bases fitting TRBD1. This TCR was recovered from a human donor in good health, serving as a control. The CDR3: CASSLDRGAREQYF. In nucleotides, the CDR3 is TGCGCCAGCAGCTTGGACAGGGGGGCGAGGGAGCAGTACTTC.